The T cell receptor beta chain described here comes from a study of blood T cells in healthy people across ages. Study-wide results and limits: Diversity estimates from one million T cells were considered underestimates. Strong correlation existed between TCR beta diversity and naive T cell percentage. Whereas aged donors had fewer naive CD4+ cells, long-lived donors had more of them and higher diversity.

Comments on this clonotype: Its antigen is still unknown.

There were healthy Caucasian individuals from Russia, aged roughly 6 to 90, serving as donors. V lost 5 bases and J lost 8; bases outside the gene matches: 10. Germline CDR1 reads SGHAT; CDR2 reads FQDESV (reference sequence). This CDR3 has 14 amino acids. A sample-barcoded 5' primer and a J-beta primer mix were used in a second PCR of about 7 to 12 cycles. In TCRdb, the 5' RACE reads were re-called with MiXCR into one record per CDR3 protein. The table has roughly 500,000 distinct CDR3 sequences, roughly 29% seen once. The chain recombines TRBV11-1 with TRBJ1-1, with 8 nucleotides matching TRBD1. The receptor was isolated from a woman aged 70 to 79 in good health. Sequencing input: blood. The chain's CDR3 is CASSRGTGLKEAFF. The DNA of the CDR3 is TGTGCCAGCAGCCGCGGGACAGGTTTAAAGGAAGCTTTCTTT.